This T cell receptor beta chain was sequenced in a study of Graves' ophthalmopathy and Graves' hyperthyroidism. Across the study: The authors defined stable hyperthyroidism as no ophthalmopathy within 18 months of follow-up.

From RNA, the CDR3 regions of TCR beta chains were amplified and sequenced. Scientists carried out first-round RT-PCR using HTBI primers and then a second-round multiplex PCR. TCRdb itself ran the multiplex PCR reads through MiXCR, one entry per CDR3 protein. Of 560,000 or so distinct CDR3 sequences in the sample, 35% to 45% were seen once. Eligible hyperthyroidism cases comprised new diagnoses of under 2 months' duration in individuals aged 18 to 65. Exclusion covered patients with other autoimmune diseases or uncontrolled infections (as well as pregnancy or lactation). V was shortened by 1 base and J by 2 bases, with 9 bases between the two germline ends. CDR3 length: 15 amino acids. Germline assignment: CDR1 SGHVS and CDR2 FQNEAQ.

The chain employs TRBV7-8 and TRBJ1-3; D may be TRBD1 (6 bases). Sequenced material: peripheral blood or thyroid tissue (not recorded which). The TCR comes from an adult man with Graves' hyperthyroidism. The DNA for the CDR3 is TGTGCCAGCAGCTTAGGGACAGTAGCTGGAAACACCATATATTTT. As protein: CASSLGTVAGNTIYF.